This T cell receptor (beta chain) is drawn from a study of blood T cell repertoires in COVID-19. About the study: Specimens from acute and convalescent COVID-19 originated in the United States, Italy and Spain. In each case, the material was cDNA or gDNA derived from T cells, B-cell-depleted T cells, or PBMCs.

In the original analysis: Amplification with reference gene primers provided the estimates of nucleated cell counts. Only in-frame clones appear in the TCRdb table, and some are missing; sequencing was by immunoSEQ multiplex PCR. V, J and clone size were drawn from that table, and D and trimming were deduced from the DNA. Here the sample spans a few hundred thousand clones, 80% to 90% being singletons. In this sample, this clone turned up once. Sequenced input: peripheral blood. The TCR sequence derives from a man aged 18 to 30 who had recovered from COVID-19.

The CDR3 region has the DNA TGTGCCAGACCACGAGGGGGGCAGGGGGACTATGGCTACACCTTC. Translation: CARPRGGQGDYGYTF. This sequence joins TRBV2 and TRBJ1-2; 7 bases fit TRBD1. The V segment lost 9 bases and the J segment 3 bases; nucleotides outside the gene matches: 13. Looked up from germline, CDR1 is SNHLY and CDR2 is FYNNEI. The CDR3 extends over 15 amino acids.